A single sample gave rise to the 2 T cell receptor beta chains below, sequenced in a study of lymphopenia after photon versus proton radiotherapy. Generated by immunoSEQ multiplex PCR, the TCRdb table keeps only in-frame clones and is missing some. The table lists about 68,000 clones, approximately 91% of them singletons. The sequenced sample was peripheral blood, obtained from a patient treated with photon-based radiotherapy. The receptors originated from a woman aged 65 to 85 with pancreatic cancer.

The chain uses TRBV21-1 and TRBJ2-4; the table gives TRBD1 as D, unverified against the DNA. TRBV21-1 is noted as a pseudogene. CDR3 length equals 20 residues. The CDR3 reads CASSPRRRGPVHLAKNIQYF. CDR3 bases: TGTGCCAGCAGCCCCCGGCGGAGGGGGCCGGTTCATTTAGCCAAAAACATTCAGTACTTC.

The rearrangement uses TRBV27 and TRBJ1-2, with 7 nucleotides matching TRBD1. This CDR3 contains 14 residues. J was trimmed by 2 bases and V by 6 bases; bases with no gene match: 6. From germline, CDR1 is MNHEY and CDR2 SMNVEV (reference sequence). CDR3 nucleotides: TGTGCCAGCAGAAGTAACAGGGGAAACTATGGCTACACCTTC. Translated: CASRSNRGNYGYTF.